These 5 T cell receptor beta chains share one sample of origin, sequenced in a study of blood T cell repertoires in COVID-19. The protocol was immunoSEQ multiplex PCR, while the TCRdb copy is restricted to in-frame clones and leaves out a portion. The repertoire includes 100,000 to 150,000 clones, over 60% of them detected once, and 1.9% sits in the top ten. What was sequenced was peripheral blood. These receptors came from a woman aged 70-85 years with acute or convalescent COVID-19.

The chain employs TRBV5-6 and TRBJ1-1; the match to TRBD1 covers 9 bases. Germline CDR1 and CDR2: SGHDT and YYEEEE. The CDR3 runs 14 residues. Unmatched junction bases numbered 3, after V lost 6 bases and J lost 0 bases. CDR3 sequence: CASTRDRVNTEAFF. CDR3 coding DNA: TGTGCCAGCACCAGGGACAGGGTGAACACTGAAGCTTTCTTT.

The rearrangement links TRBV7-2 to TRBJ1-5, with TRBD1 identical over 7 bases. The V gene end was trimmed by 3 bases and the J gene end by 0 bases; junction bases not matched to a gene: 5. CDR1 and CDR2 from the germline V gene are SGHTA and FQGNSA. The CDR3 spans 16 residues. The CDR3 reads CASSFGQAYSNQPQHF. In nucleotides, the CDR3 is TGTGCCAGCAGCTTTGGACAGGCGTATAGCAATCAGCCCCAGCATTTT.

The rearrangement joins TRBV6-6 to TRBJ1-5; a weak D match, TRBD1 (5 bases). V was clipped by 2 bases and J by 0 bases, with 11 bases between them. Per germline, CDR1 MNHNY and CDR2 SVGAGI (reference sequence). CDR3 length: 16 residues. CDR3 in DNA: TGTGCCAGCAGTTACCAGGGCGGGACTAGCAATCAGCCCCAGCATTTT. Translated, it gives CASSYQGGTSNQPQHF.

The table lists this clone with a count of one. The rearrangement links TRBV4-2 to TRBJ1-6; TRBD1 might be the D (6 bases). This CDR3 spans 16 amino acids. Trimming shortened V by 0 bases and J by 10 bases, and 16 bases separated the two germline ends. CDR1 LGHNA and CDR2 YNFKEQ come from the germline V gene. The CDR3 region is CASSQEGSRGRSPLHF. The CDR3 nucleotides read TGTGCCAGCAGCCAAGAAGGGTCCAGGGGAAGATCACCCCTCCACTTT.

This chain connects TRBV4-1 to TRBJ2-2, with D uncertain. The CDR3 length is 14 residues. The V and J ends lost 0 bases and 7 bases respectively, with 9 bases between them. Germline V gene data show CDR1 as MGHRA and CDR2 as YSYEKL. The CDR3 reads CASSQDGFSGELFF. Written as DNA, the CDR3 is TGCGCCAGCAGCCAAGATGGTTTTAGCGGGGAGCTGTTTTTT.